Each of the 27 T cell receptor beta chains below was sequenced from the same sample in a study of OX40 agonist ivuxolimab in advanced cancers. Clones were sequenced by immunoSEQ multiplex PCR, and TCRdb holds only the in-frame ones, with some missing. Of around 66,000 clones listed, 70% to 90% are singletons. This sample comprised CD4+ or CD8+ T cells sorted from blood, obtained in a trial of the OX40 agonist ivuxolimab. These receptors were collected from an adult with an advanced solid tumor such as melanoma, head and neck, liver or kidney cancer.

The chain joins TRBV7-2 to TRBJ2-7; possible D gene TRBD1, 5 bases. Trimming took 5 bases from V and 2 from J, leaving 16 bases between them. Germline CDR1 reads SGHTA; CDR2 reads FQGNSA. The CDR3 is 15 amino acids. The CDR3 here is CASSPGSGSTYEQYF. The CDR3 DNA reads TGTGCCAGCAGCCCCGGGTCAGGGTCGACCTACGAGCAGTACTTC.

For the CDR3, the DNA is TGTGCCAGCAGCAAAAGGGCTAGCGGGGGGGCGAATGAGCAGTTCTTC. Protein: CASSKRASGGANEQFF. The J gene is TRBJ2-1, the V gene TRBV7-2; TRBD2 matches 12 bases. Unmatched junction bases numbered 9, after V lost 5 bases and J lost 7 bases. Germline V gives CDR1 SGHTA, CDR2 FQGNSA. This CDR3 is built from 16 residues. Filled out from reference TRBV7-2 and TRBJ2-1, the complete variable domain reads GAGVSQSPSNKVTEKGKDVELRCDPISGHTALYWYRQSLGQGLEFLIYFQGNSAPDKSGLPSDRFSAERTGGSVSTLTIQRTQQEDSAVYLCASSKRASGGANEQFFGPGTRLTVL.

In nucleotides, the CDR3 is TGTGCCAGCACCGCGGGACGTACGGATAATTCACCCCTCCACTTT. Its translation is CASTAGRTDNSPLHF. The V gene is TRBV6-5, the J gene TRBJ1-6, with D perhaps TRBD1 (5 bases). Germline V gene data show CDR1 as MNHEY and CDR2 as SVGAGI. V shed 7 bases and J shed 5 bases, with 15 bases lying between them. This CDR3 spans 15 amino acids.

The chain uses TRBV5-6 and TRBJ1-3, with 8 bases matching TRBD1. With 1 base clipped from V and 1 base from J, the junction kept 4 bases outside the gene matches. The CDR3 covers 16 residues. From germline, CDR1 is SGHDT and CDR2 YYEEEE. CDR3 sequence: CASSLRTGRSGNTIYF. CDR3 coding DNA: TGTGCCAGCAGCTTGAGGACAGGGAGATCTGGAAACACCATATATTTT.

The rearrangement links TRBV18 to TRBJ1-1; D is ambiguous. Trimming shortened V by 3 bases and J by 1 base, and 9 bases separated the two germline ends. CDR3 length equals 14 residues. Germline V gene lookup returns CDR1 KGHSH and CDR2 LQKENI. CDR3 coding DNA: TGTGCCAGCTCACCGTCTCAGGAGAACACTGAAGCTTTCTTT. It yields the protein CASSPSQENTEAFF.

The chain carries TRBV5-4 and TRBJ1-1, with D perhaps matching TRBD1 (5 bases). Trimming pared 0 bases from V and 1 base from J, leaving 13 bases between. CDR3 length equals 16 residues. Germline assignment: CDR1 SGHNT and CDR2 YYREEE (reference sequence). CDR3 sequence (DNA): TGTGCCAGCAGCTTGGACTTGGGACCACAGAACACTGAAGCTTTCTTT. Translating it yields CASSLDLGPQNTEAFF.

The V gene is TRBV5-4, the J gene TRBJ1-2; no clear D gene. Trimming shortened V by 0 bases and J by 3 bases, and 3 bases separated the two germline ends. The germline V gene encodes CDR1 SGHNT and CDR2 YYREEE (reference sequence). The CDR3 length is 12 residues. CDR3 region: CASSLDDYGYTF. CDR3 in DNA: TGTGCCAGCAGCTTGGATGACTATGGCTACACCTTC.

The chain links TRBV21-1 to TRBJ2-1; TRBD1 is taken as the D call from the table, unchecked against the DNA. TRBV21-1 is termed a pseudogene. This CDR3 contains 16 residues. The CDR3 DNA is TGTGCCAGCAGCAGTCCGGGACACCGAGTCTACAATGAGCAGTTCTTC. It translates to CASSSPGHRVYNEQFF.

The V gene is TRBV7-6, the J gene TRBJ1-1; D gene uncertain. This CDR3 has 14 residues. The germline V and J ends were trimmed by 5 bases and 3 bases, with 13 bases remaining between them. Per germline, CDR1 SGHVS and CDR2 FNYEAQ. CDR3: CASSPRASYTEAFF. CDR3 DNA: TGTGCCAGCAGCCCAAGGGCGTCGTACACTGAAGCTTTCTTT.

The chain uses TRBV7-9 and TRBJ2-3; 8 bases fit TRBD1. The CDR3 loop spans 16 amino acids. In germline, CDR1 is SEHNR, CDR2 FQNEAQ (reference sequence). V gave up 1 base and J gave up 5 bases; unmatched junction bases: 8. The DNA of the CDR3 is TGTGCCAGCAGCTTAGTAGGCAGGGGGCCTGGAGATACGCAGTATTTT. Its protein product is CASSLVGRGPGDTQYF.

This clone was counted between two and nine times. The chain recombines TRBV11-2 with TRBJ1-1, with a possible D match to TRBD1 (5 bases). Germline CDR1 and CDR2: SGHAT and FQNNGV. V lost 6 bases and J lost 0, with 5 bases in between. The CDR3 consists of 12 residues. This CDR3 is CASRDMNTEAFF. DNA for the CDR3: TGTGCCAGCAGGGACATGAACACTGAAGCTTTCTTT.

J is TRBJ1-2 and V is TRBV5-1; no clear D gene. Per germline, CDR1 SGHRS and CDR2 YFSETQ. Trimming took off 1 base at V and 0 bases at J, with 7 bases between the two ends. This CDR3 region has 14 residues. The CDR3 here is CASSLPGANYGYTF. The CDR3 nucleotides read TGCGCCAGCAGCTTGCCAGGAGCTAACTATGGCTACACCTTC.

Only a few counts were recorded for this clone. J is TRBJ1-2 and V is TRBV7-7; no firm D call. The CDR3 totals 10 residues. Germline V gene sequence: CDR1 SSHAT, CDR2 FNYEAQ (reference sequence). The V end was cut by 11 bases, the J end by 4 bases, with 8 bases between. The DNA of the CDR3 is TGTGCCGACCTCCTCTATGGCTACACCTTC. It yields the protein CADLLYGYTF.

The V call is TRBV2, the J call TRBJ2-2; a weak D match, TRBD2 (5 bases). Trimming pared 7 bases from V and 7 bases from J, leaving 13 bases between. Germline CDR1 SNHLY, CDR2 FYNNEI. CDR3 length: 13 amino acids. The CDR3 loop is CASTRAAVGELFF. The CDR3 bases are TGTGCCAGCACCCGAGCGGCGGTCGGGGAGCTGTTTTTT.

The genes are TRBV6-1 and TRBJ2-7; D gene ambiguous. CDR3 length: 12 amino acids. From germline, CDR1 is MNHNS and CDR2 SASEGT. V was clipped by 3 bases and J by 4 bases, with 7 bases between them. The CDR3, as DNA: TGTGCCAGCAGTGACTTCAGGTACGAGCAGTACTTC. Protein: CASSDFRYEQYF.

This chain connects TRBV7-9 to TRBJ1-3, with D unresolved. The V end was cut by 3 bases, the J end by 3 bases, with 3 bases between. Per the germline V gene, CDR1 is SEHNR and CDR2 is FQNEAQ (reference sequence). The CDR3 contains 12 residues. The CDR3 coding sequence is TGTGCCAGCAGCTTGGATGGAAACACCATATATTTT. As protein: CASSLDGNTIYF.

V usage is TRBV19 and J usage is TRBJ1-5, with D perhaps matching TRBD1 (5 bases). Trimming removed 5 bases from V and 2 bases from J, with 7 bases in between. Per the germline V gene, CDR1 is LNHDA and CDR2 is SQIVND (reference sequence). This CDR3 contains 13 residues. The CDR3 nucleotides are TGTGCCAGTAGTTCGGGGCGCAATCAGCCCCAGCATTTT. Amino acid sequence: CASSSGRNQPQHF.

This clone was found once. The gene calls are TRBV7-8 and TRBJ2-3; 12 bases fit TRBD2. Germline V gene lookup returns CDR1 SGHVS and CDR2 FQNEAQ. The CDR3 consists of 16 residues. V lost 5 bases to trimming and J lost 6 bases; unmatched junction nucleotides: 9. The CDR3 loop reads CASSPSGGATPDTQYF. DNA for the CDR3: TGTGCCAGCAGCCCTAGCGGGGGGGCTACCCCGGATACGCAGTATTTT.

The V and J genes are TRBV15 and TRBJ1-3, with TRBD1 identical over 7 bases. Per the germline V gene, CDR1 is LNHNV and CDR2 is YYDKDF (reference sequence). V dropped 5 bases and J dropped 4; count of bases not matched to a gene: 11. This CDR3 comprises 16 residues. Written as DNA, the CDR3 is TGTGCCACCAGCGACCCCCAGGGGGTCAGCGGAAACACCATATATTTT. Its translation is CATSDPQGVSGNTIYF.

The CDR3 nucleotides read TGTGCCAGCAGCCACCCAGGGTACGCTGAGCAGTTCTTC. It is translated as CASSHPGYAEQFF. The V call is TRBV11-2, the J call TRBJ2-1; D may be TRBD1 (5 bases). The CDR3 is 13 amino acids. V was shortened by 5 bases and J by 9 bases, with 14 bases between the two germline ends. Germline V gene sequence: CDR1 SGHAT, CDR2 FQNNGV.

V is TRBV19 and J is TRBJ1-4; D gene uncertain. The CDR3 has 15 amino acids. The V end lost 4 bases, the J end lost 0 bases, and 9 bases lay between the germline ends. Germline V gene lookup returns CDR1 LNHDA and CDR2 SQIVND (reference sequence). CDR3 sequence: CASSTDRTTNEKLFF. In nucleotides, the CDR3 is TGTGCCAGTAGTACGGACCGTACAACTAATGAAAAACTGTTTTTT.

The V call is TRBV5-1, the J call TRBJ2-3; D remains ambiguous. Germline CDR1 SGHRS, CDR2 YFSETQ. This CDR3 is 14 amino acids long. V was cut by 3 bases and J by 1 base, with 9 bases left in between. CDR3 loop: CASSWTAGTDTQYF. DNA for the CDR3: TGCGCCAGCAGCTGGACGGCTGGCACAGATACGCAGTATTTT.

CDR3 coding DNA: TGTGCCAGCAGTGGGGGGGACAGGGCAATCTATGGCTACACCTTC. Translated, it gives CASSGGDRAIYGYTF. J is TRBJ1-2 and V is TRBV6-1; 9 bases are shared with TRBD1. V lost 4 bases to trimming and J lost 4 bases; unmatched junction nucleotides: 7. CDR1 is MNHNS and CDR2 is SASEGT in the germline V gene. The CDR3 is 15 residues long.

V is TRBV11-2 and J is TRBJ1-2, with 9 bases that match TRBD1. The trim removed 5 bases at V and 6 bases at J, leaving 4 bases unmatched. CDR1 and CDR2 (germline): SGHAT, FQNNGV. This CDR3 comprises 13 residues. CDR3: CASSLTGGDGYTF. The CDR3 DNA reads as TGTGCCAGCAGCCTGACAGGGGGGGATGGCTACACCTTC.

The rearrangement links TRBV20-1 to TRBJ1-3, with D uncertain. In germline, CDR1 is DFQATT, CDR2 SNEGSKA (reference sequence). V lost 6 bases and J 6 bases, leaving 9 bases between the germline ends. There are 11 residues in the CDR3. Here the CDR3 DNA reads TGCAGTGCCGGATTCTTAAACACCATATATTTT. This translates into CSAGFLNTIYF.

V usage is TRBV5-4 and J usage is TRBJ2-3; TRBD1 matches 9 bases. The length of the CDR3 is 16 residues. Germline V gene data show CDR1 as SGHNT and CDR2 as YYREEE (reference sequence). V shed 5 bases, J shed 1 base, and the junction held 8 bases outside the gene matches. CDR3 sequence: CASSSGTGLGTDTQYF. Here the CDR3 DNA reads TGTGCCAGCAGTTCCGGGACAGGGTTAGGCACAGATACGCAGTATTTT.

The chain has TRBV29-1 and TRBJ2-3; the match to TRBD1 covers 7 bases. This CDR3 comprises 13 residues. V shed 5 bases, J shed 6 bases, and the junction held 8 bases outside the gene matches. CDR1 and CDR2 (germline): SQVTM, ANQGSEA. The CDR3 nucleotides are TGCAGCGTTCCCAGACAGGGTTCGGATACGCAGTATTTT. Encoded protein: CSVPRQGSDTQYF.